This T cell receptor (beta chain) was identified in a study of cytomegalovirus exposure and HLA in healthy donors. Germline assignment: CDR1 MNHNS and CDR2 SASEGT. The CDR3 consists of 15 residues. With V trimmed by 2 bases and J by 5 bases, 7 bases remained unmatched. General study results and limits: Among the CMV-associated chains, a few were confirmed in vitro as specific for CMV antigens.

On this clone itself: What it recognizes is unknown.

Those who donated were healthy bone marrow donors. The PCR used 60 Vbeta and 13 Jbeta primers. Sequenced by immunoSEQ multiplex PCR; TCRdb stores in-frame clones only, minus some. The sample includes over 100,000 clones, 63% of them seen just once. The rearrangement uses TRBV6-1 and TRBJ2-5; TRBD2 aligns across 8 bases. Material for sequencing was PBMCs. This TCR came from a man aged 35-49 years in good health and CMV-seropositive. Here the CDR3 DNA reads TGTGCCAGCAGTGAAATAGCGGGACCCGGGGAGACCCAGTACTTC. Translation gives CASSEIAGPGETQYF.